These 8 T cell receptor beta chains were all obtained from the same sample, sequenced in a study of T cell responses to AZD1222 COVID-19 vaccine (dated by TCRdb to the early 2020s). The method was the immunoSEQ multiplex PCR assay. Entries here come from immuneACCESS through TCRdb and include only in-frame sequences with V and J called. Some clones fail to appear in such tables; in the studies checked, an unresolved V gene covers under half of the shortfall, and the cause of the remainder is unknown. A total of 95,000 to 150,000 clones appear in this sample, around 91% of them only once. The ten largest clones capture approximately 1.5% of the sample. Explained via the paper, the time point label denotes: baseline before first vaccination. Here the sequenced sample was peripheral blood, taken on day 0 of AZD1222 vaccination. These receptors all come from an adult in good health.

The chain uses TRBV18 and TRBJ1-3, with 8 bases lining up with TRBD1. This CDR3 region has 15 residues. The germline gives CDR1 KGHSH, CDR2 LQKENI. The V segment lost 1 base and the J segment 4 bases; nucleotides outside the gene matches: 3. The CDR3 coding sequence is TGTGCCAGCTCACCACAAGACAGGGGAGGAAACACCATATATTTT. Translated: CASSPQDRGGNTIYF.

V is TRBV4-1 and J is TRBJ2-6; D unresolved. The germline V gene has CDR1 MGHRA and CDR2 YSYEKL. Trimming took off 6 bases at V and 2 bases at J, with 11 bases between the two ends. This CDR3 has 15 residues. In DNA form, the CDR3 reads TGCGCCAGCAGAAAGTTAGGGACTGGGGCCAACGTCCTGACTTTC. It is translated as CASRKLGTGANVLTF.

The chain has TRBV19 and TRBJ1-1, with a possible D match to TRBD1 (6 bases). The germline CDR1 and CDR2 sequences are LNHDA and SQIVND (reference sequence). The ends were cut back, 0 bases at V and 3 bases at J, with 23 bases in the middle. The CDR3 loop spans 19 amino acids. CDR3 protein: CASSIDGGYGRFSDTEAFF. For the CDR3, the DNA is TGTGCCAGTAGTATAGACGGGGGCTACGGACGCTTCTCGGACACTGAAGCTTTCTTT.

The chain employs TRBV28 and TRBJ1-2; tentatively, D is TRBD1 (6 bases). This CDR3 comprises 12 residues. The ends were cut back, 8 bases at V and 8 bases at J, with 15 bases in the middle. Germline V gives CDR1 MDHEN, CDR2 SYDVKM. In DNA form, the CDR3 reads TGTGCCAGCGCAACCCTGGGGGCAGGCTACACCTTC. Residues: CASATLGAGYTF.

This rearrangement joins TRBV5-6 to TRBJ2-5; 9 bases are shared with TRBD2. Germline values: CDR1 SGHDT, CDR2 YYEEEE. V lost 4 bases, J lost 6 bases, and 7 bases stayed unmatched. CDR3 length: 14 amino acids. The CDR3 DNA reads as TGTGCCAGCAGCCCTGGGACTAGCCTGCAGACCCAGTACTTC. It yields the protein CASSPGTSLQTQYF.

The chain joins TRBV6-5 to TRBJ1-1; 7 nucleotides line up with TRBD1. The CDR3 is 12 amino acids. With 2 bases clipped from V and 11 bases from J, the junction kept 5 bases outside the gene matches. Germline CDR1 MNHEY, CDR2 SVGAGI. As DNA, the CDR3 is TGTGCCAGCAGTTACGAGGGGGCGGGTGCTTTCTTT. Its translation is CASSYEGAGAFF.

The count of this clone is one. This rearrangement joins TRBV5-5 to TRBJ1-2; D is possibly TRBD1 (5 bases). Germline values: CDR1 SGHKS, CDR2 YYEKEE (reference sequence). The CDR3 length is 14 residues. The ends were cut back, 0 bases at V and 8 bases at J, with 14 bases in the middle. CDR3 nucleotides: TGTGCCAGCAGCTTGGCCAGAGGGGCGGAGGGCTACACCTTC. It translates to CASSLARGAEGYTF.

This clone was picked up one time. The rearrangement joins TRBV7-9 to TRBJ2-5; unclear D gene. V lost 5 bases to trimming and J lost 1 base, with 8 bases between them. This CDR3 spans 13 amino acids. Per the germline V gene, CDR1 is SEHNR and CDR2 is FQNEAQ (reference sequence). CDR3 bases: TGTGCCAGCAGCCCAACGATCCAAGAGACCCAGTACTTC. Translated, it gives CASSPTIQETQYF.